These 18 T cell receptor beta chains originate from one sample sequenced in a study of OX40 agonist ivuxolimab in advanced cancers. Data came from immunoSEQ multiplex PCR; TCRdb stores just in-frame clones and leaves some out. The sample records approximately 74,000 clones, about 80% being singletons. The sample was CD4+ or CD8+ T cells sorted from blood, taken in a trial of the OX40 agonist ivuxolimab. The receptors stem from an adult with an advanced solid tumor such as melanoma, head and neck, liver or kidney cancer.

The chain carries TRBV5-1 and TRBJ1-4; the D gene is possibly TRBD1 (5 bases). Trimming took off 3 bases at V and 6 bases at J, with 15 bases between the two ends. Germline CDR1 reads SGHRS; CDR2 reads YFSETQ. CDR3 length equals 15 residues. The CDR3 region is CASSSSHQGDEKLFF. DNA of the CDR3: TGCGCCAGCAGCTCATCACATCAAGGGGATGAAAAACTGTTTTTT.

The chain recombines TRBV28 with TRBJ2-4, with TRBD1 matching 8 bases. With V trimmed by 6 bases and J by 6 bases, 7 bases remained unmatched. Germline CDR1 and CDR2: MDHEN and SYDVKM. This CDR3 has 14 residues. The CDR3 protein is CASRLPGQANIQYF. The CDR3 DNA reads as TGTGCCAGCAGACTCCCGGGACAGGCAAACATTCAGTACTTC.

This clone was observed a handful of times. The rearrangement uses TRBV6-1 and TRBJ1-3; D gene uncertain. CDR3 size: 14 residues. With 1 base removed from V and 4 bases from J, the gap between germline ends came to 8 bases. Looked up from germline, CDR1 is MNHNS and CDR2 is SASEGT. DNA of the CDR3: TGTGCCAGCAGTGAAGTTCCCGGAGGAAACACCATATATTTT. Translated: CASSEVPGGNTIYF.

The chain is built from TRBV30 and TRBJ2-7; TRBD1 agrees at 7 bases. Unmatched junction bases numbered 6, after V lost 3 bases and J lost 4 bases. The germline CDR1 and CDR2 sequences are GTSNPN and SVGIG (reference sequence). This CDR3 region has 13 residues. CDR3 amino acids: CAWSRGGRYEQYF. Written as DNA, the CDR3 is TGTGCCTGGAGCAGAGGGGGCCGGTACGAGCAGTACTTC.

Comments on this clone: The sample holds other DNA sequences that translate to the same CDR3. The chain is built from TRBV19 and TRBJ2-1; D gene ambiguous. This CDR3 is 12 amino acids long. CDR1 and CDR2 (germline): LNHDA, SQIVND (reference sequence). V shed 3 bases and J shed 4 bases, with 4 bases lying between them. CDR3 protein: CASSIGYNEQFF. As DNA, the CDR3 is TGTGCCAGTAGTATCGGGTACAATGAGCAGTTCTTC.

The chain recombines TRBV2 with TRBJ2-2; D might be TRBD1 (6 bases). CDR1 is SNHLY, CDR2 FYNNEI, per germline. CDR3 length equals 15 residues. V lost 6 bases to trimming and J lost 5 bases, with 16 bases between them. This CDR3 reads CASSPRTEMTGELFF. In DNA, the CDR3 is TGTGCCAGCAGCCCCAGGACAGAAATGACCGGGGAGCTGTTTTTT. Supplemented by reference TRBV2 and TRBJ2-2, the full variable domain reads EPEVTQTPSHQVTQMGQEVILRCVPISNHLYFYWYRQILGQKVEFLVSFYNNEISEKSEIFDDQFSVERPDGSNFTLKIRSTKLEDSAMYFCASSPRTEMTGELFFGEGSRLTVL.

The chain joins TRBV28 to TRBJ2-7; TRBD2 might be the D (5 bases). CDR3 size: 14 residues. Germline V gene data show CDR1 as MDHEN and CDR2 as SYDVKM. V lost 5 bases and J 6 bases, leaving 17 bases between the germline ends. CDR3: CASSLYSDRGEQYF. DNA for the CDR3: TGTGCCAGCAGTCTCTATTCCGACCGGGGCGAGCAGTACTTC.

The chain combines TRBV2 with TRBJ2-5; 7 nucleotides align to TRBD2. Per germline, CDR1 SNHLY and CDR2 FYNNEI. Trimming took 5 bases from V and 1 from J; bases not matched to a gene: 4. CDR3 length: 14 residues. CDR3 amino acids: CASSFLAAQETQYF. CDR3 nucleotides: TGTGCCAGCAGTTTTCTAGCGGCCCAAGAGACCCAGTACTTC.

The chain employs TRBV7-9 and TRBJ2-5; tentative D call: TRBD1 (7 bases). The germline V gene has CDR1 SEHNR and CDR2 FQNEAQ (reference sequence). The CDR3 spans 14 residues. Trimming removed 4 bases at V and 5 bases at J, with 14 bases between. The CDR3 sequence: CASSSLTGRETQYF. The CDR3 DNA reads TGTGCCAGCAGCTCACTGACAGGGAGGGAGACCCAGTACTTC.

In its sample, this clone was seen once. This chain connects TRBV27 to TRBJ2-5, with 9 bases identical to TRBD2. This CDR3 spans 14 amino acids. The junction had 2 bases not matched to a gene; V was cut back by 2 bases and J by 4 bases. Germline CDR1 and CDR2: MNHEY and SMNVEV (reference sequence). The CDR3 bases are TGTGCCAGCAGTTTACGACTAGCGGCAGAGACCCAGTACTTC. It translates to CASSLRLAAETQYF.

The chain is built from TRBV6-1 and TRBJ1-6, with TRBD1 matching 7 bases. The CDR3 is made up of 15 amino acids. V lost 1 base to trimming and J lost 9 bases; unmatched junction nucleotides: 6. In germline, CDR1 is MNHNS, CDR2 SASEGT. CDR3 residues: CASSEGVRTGSPLHF. In DNA form, the CDR3 reads TGTGCCAGCAGTGAAGGTGTGAGGACAGGTTCACCCCTCCACTTT.

V and J are TRBV7-9 and TRBJ2-2; perhaps TRBD2 as D (6 bases). Between the trimmed V and J ends, which lost 3 bases and 6 bases, there was a span of 8 bases. The CDR3 totals 13 residues. Germline V CDR1 and CDR2: SEHNR, FQNEAQ (reference sequence). CDR3 coding DNA: TGTGCCAGCAGCTTCGGAGGGCCCGGGGAGCTGTTTTTT. This codes for CASSFGGPGELFF.

This clone was detected only a few times. The chain couples TRBV27 to TRBJ2-4, with D possibly called TRBD1 or TRBD2 (6 bases each). Trimming removed 5 bases at V and 0 bases at J, with 17 bases between. The CDR3 contains 17 residues. Germline assignment: CDR1 MNHEY and CDR2 SMNVEV (reference sequence). The CDR3 protein is CASSKAGRGLAKNIQYF. The CDR3 region has the DNA TGTGCCAGCAGTAAGGCGGGCAGGGGACTAGCCAAAAACATTCAGTACTTC.

The rearrangement joins TRBV30 to TRBJ2-1, with D perhaps matching TRBD2 (6 bases). There are 15 residues in the CDR3. The ends were cut back, 2 bases at V and 5 bases at J, with 16 bases in the middle. In germline, CDR1 is GTSNPN, CDR2 SVGIG (reference sequence). In DNA, the CDR3 is TGTGCCTGGAGTACCGGAGGGAGAGCCCACAATGAGCAGTTCTTC. The encoded protein is CAWSTGGRAHNEQFF. Using reference TRBV30 and TRBJ2-1 for the parts outside the CDR3, the full variable domain is SQTIHQWPATLVQPVGSPLSLECTVEGTSNPNLYWYRQAAGRGLQLLFYSVGIGQISSEVPQNLSASRPQDRQFILSSKKLLLSDSGFYLCAWSTGGRAHNEQFFGPGTRLTVL.

V gene TRBV11-2 combines with J gene TRBJ2-4, with TRBD1 matching 8 bases. With V trimmed by 5 bases and J by 6 bases, 9 bases remained unmatched. Germline loops: CDR1 SGHAT, CDR2 FQNNGV. The CDR3 is 15 amino acids. CDR3 nucleotides: TGTGCCAGCAGCGCTCCCGGGACAGGCTCAAACATTCAGTACTTC. Its protein is CASSAPGTGSNIQYF.

The chain couples TRBV28 to TRBJ1-1; 9 bases align to TRBD1. The germline V gene encodes CDR1 MDHEN and CDR2 SYDVKM. The V gene end was trimmed by 5 bases and the J gene end by 10 bases; junction bases not matched to a gene: 14. This CDR3 region has 15 residues. DNA for the CDR3: TGTGCCAGCAGTCAAGGGGACAGGGAGGTCTTATTAGCTTTCTTT. Translating gives CASSQGDREVLLAFF.

J is TRBJ2-1 and V is TRBV28, with D maybe TRBD1 (6 bases). There are 16 residues in the CDR3. Germline CDR1 is MDHEN and CDR2 is SYDVKM. V was pared by 5 bases and J by 0 bases, with 14 bases between. CDR3 loop: CASSVPGHPSYNEQFF. The CDR3, as DNA: TGTGCCAGCAGTGTACCGGGACACCCCTCCTACAATGAGCAGTTCTTC. The entire variable domain, with the rest obtained from reference TRBV28 and TRBJ2-1, is as follows: DVKVTQSSRYLVKRTGEKVFLECVQDMDHENMFWYRQDPGLGLRLIYFSYDVKMKEKGDIPEGYSVSREKKERFSLILESASTNQTSMYLCASSVPGHPSYNEQFFGPGTRLTVL.

The genes are TRBV9 and TRBJ1-5, with D possibly TRBD1 on 5 matching bases. There are 15 residues in the CDR3. V lost 2 bases and J 3 bases, leaving 12 bases between the germline ends. Germline-derived CDR1 and CDR2 are SGDLS and YYNGEE. Here the CDR3 DNA reads TGTGCCAGCAGCGTGGGGCAGGACTTCAATCAGCCCCAGCATTTT. This codes for CASSVGQDFNQPQHF.